Shown below are 32 T cell receptor beta chains from a single sample sequenced in a study of graft-versus-host responses after intestinal transplantation. These receptors' antigens are unknown. The assay was immunoSEQ multiplex PCR, and TCRdb's table has in-frame clones only and misses some. The sample carries roughly 75,000 clones, 91% recorded once. Sequenced material: unstimulated CD4+ T cells sorted from spleen or lymph node cells, taken before intestinal transplant. These receptors were obtained from a human donor who received an intestinal transplant.

The rearrangement links TRBV15 to TRBJ1-4, with 10 bases lining up with TRBD1. V lost 0 bases and J lost 8; bases outside the gene matches: 6. This CDR3 comprises 16 residues. CDR1 and CDR2 (germline): LNHNV, YYDKDF (reference sequence). The CDR3 DNA follows: TGTGCCACCAGCAGAGACTCGACAGGGGGCGTGGAAAAACTGTTTTTT. Its translation: CATSRDSTGGVEKLFF.

The V gene is TRBV7-9, the J gene TRBJ1-4; possible D gene TRBD1, 5 bases. V lost 5 bases and J 1 base, leaving 11 bases between the germline ends. Germline-derived CDR1 and CDR2 are SEHNR and FQNEAQ (reference sequence). The CDR3 is 15 amino acids. DNA of the CDR3: TGTGCCAGCAGCCCCGACGGGGGAACTAATGAAAAACTGTTTTTT. It codes for CASSPDGGTNEKLFF.

This clone was seen just once. The chain recombines TRBV29-1 with TRBJ1-2; 9 bases match TRBD1. The CDR3 covers 13 residues. CDR1 and CDR2 (germline): SQVTM, ANQGSEA. J gave up 3 bases and V 7 bases, and 6 bases lay outside the gene matches. The CDR3 region has the DNA TGCAGCGGGGGGACAGGGCGTGACTATGGCTACACCTTC. Its translation is CSGGTGRDYGYTF.

The genes are TRBV10-2 and TRBJ1-1, with TRBD1 matching over 7 bases. The germline CDR1 and CDR2 sequences are WSHSY and SAAADI. This CDR3 spans 15 amino acids. Trimming cost V 3 bases and J 0 bases; bases outside gene matches: 4. The CDR3 bases are TGCGCCAGCAGTGACATCAGGGGGATGAACACTGAAGCTTTCTTT. As protein: CASSDIRGMNTEAFF.

In its sample, this clone was seen once. The chain uses TRBV18 and TRBJ2-5, with D unresolved. The ends were cut back, 3 bases at V and 4 bases at J, with 9 bases in the middle. Germline assignment: CDR1 KGHSH and CDR2 LQKENI. CDR3 length equals 13 residues. The CDR3 DNA reads as TGTGCCAGCTCACCCTCGGTCGGAGAGACCCAGTACTTC. The encoded protein is CASSPSVGETQYF.

The rearrangement joins TRBV5-6 to TRBJ1-2, with TRBD1 matching over 12 bases. Germline V lookup: CDR1 SGHDT, CDR2 YYEEEE. Trimming at V came to 4 bases and at J to 8 bases, leaving 9 bases not matched to a gene. The CDR3 is made up of 15 amino acids. Here the CDR3 reads CASSLAGQGAGGYTF. The CDR3 DNA reads TGTGCCAGCAGCCTCGCGGGACAGGGGGCTGGAGGCTACACCTTC.

The chain employs TRBV19 and TRBJ1-2; D uncertain. In germline, CDR1 is LNHDA, CDR2 SQIVND (reference sequence). The CDR3 runs to 15 residues. V lost 5 bases to trimming and J lost 4 bases, with 17 bases between them. In nucleotides, the CDR3 is TGTGCCAGTAGTCCGTGGCAGGCCCGAATCTATGGCTACACCTTC. It specifies CASSPWQARIYGYTF.

The chain links TRBV7-9 to TRBJ1-1, with D perhaps TRBD1 (5 bases). Trimming took off 1 base at V and 5 bases at J, with 14 bases between the two ends. This CDR3 is 15 amino acids long. The germline CDR1 and CDR2 sequences are SEHNR and FQNEAQ (reference sequence). The CDR3 sequence is CASSLVGGVGTEAFF. CDR3 in DNA: TGTGCCAGCAGCTTAGTCGGGGGGGTGGGAACTGAAGCTTTCTTT.

The rearrangement joins TRBV5-1 to TRBJ2-7; a weak D match, TRBD1 (5 bases). From germline, CDR1 is SGHRS and CDR2 YFSETQ. This CDR3 spans 14 amino acids. Trimming removed 1 base from V and 2 bases from J, with 10 bases in between. The CDR3 DNA sequence: TGCGCCAGCAGCTTGCAGGGTGGGACCTACGAGCAGTACTTC. Its translation: CASSLQGGTYEQYF. The variable domain in full, with the rest retrieved from reference TRBV5-1 and TRBJ2-7, is KAGVTQTPRYLIKTRGQQVTLSCSPISGHRSVSWYQQTPGQGLQFLFEYFSETQRNKGNFPGRFSGRQFSNSRSEMNVSTLELGDSALYLCASSLQGGTYEQYFGPGTRLTVT.

This chain connects TRBV4-3 to TRBJ2-5; D not certain. TRBJ2-7 matches the DNA end more closely, so the J call is doubtful. Germline-derived CDR1 and CDR2 are LGHNA and YSLEER. There are 15 residues in the CDR3. In nucleotides, the CDR3 is TGCGCCAGCAGCCAAGGTACAGTGGCCTCCTACGAGCAGTACTTC. Protein sequence: CASSQGTVASYEQYF.

The chain links TRBV29-1 to TRBJ1-2; 9 bases map to TRBD1. The CDR3 loop spans 13 amino acids. Trimming cost V 5 bases and J 3 bases; bases outside gene matches: 4. Germline V gene sequence: CDR1 SQVTM, CDR2 ANQGSEA. The CDR3 DNA reads TGCAGCGTTTCTGACAGGGGGTACTATGGCTACACCTTC. It translates to CSVSDRGYYGYTF.

The genes are TRBV5-6 and TRBJ2-2; 9 nucleotides match TRBD2. The CDR3 is 17 amino acids. V shed 4 bases and J 5 bases; nucleotides not matched to a gene: 12. Germline V lookup: CDR1 SGHDT, CDR2 YYEEEE. The CDR3 DNA reads TGTGCCAGCAGCCCAACGGCGGGGGGGCCGAGAACCGGGGAGCTGTTTTTT. It yields the protein CASSPTAGGPRTGELFF.

This clone was detected only once. The V call is TRBV7-6, the J call TRBJ2-3, with 7 bases fitting TRBD2. The V gene's germline CDR1 is SGHVS and CDR2 FNYEAQ. Losses at the gene ends were 4 bases for V and 2 bases for J; bases not matched to a gene: 6. This CDR3 has 15 amino acids. CDR3 DNA sequence: TGTGCCAGCAGCTCTAGAGCGGGGTACACAGATACGCAGTATTTT. Amino acid sequence: CASSSRAGYTDTQYF.

The J gene is TRBJ1-2, the V gene TRBV7-2, with a tentative D call TRBD1 (6 bases). The CDR3 is 13 amino acids. Germline CDR1 is SGHTA and CDR2 is FQGNSA. Trimming left V 4 bases short and J 0 bases short, with 6 bases between. CDR3: CASSWTANYGYTF. DNA for the CDR3: TGTGCCAGCAGCTGGACAGCTAACTATGGCTACACCTTC.

The chain carries TRBV7-2 and TRBJ2-7; TRBD2 might be the D (7 bases). Per germline, CDR1 SGHTA and CDR2 FQGNSA. This CDR3 contains 15 residues. V was pared by 5 bases and J by 2 bases, with 16 bases between. This CDR3 is CASSPGGAGTYEQYF. The CDR3 DNA sequence: TGTGCCAGCAGCCCTGGGGGGGCTGGCACCTACGAGCAGTACTTC.

The chain is built from TRBV5-1 and TRBJ2-7; 7 bases fit TRBD1. The CDR3 totals 15 residues. CDR1 and CDR2 (germline): SGHRS, YFSETQ. V was clipped by 2 bases and J by 0 bases; unmatched bases: 5. For the CDR3, the DNA is TGCGCCAGCAGCTTCCGGACAGGAATCTCCTACGAGCAGTACTTC. Its protein product is CASSFRTGISYEQYF.

The CDR3 DNA is TGCGCCAGTTCTCGGTCGGACGAGCAGTACTTC. Translating it yields CASSRSDEQYF. The V gene is TRBV10-2, the J gene TRBJ2-7; D uncertain. Germline V gives CDR1 WSHSY, CDR2 SAAADI. Trimming pared 9 bases from V and 5 bases from J, leaving 11 bases between. The length of the CDR3 is 11 residues.

This chain connects TRBV30 to TRBJ1-1; D possibly corresponds to TRBD1 (6 bases). V gave up 3 bases and J gave up 0 bases, with 17 bases separating them. Germline CDR1 reads GTSNPN; CDR2 reads SVGIG (reference sequence). The CDR3 has 16 amino acids. In nucleotides, the CDR3 is TGTGCCTGGAGCCTCGCGGGGGCAGGGGTGAACACTGAAGCTTTCTTT. Amino acid sequence: CAWSLAGAGVNTEAFF.

The chain couples TRBV14 to TRBJ1-2; D unclear. This CDR3 comprises 12 residues. Per germline, CDR1 SGHDN and CDR2 FVKESK. The ends were cut back, 4 bases at V and 2 bases at J, with 5 bases in the middle. Written as DNA, the CDR3 is TGTGCCAGCAGCCTACAGAACTATGGCTACACCTTC. This encodes CASSLQNYGYTF.

The genes are TRBV7-2 and TRBJ1-3; 8 bases are a match to TRBD1. Losses at the gene ends were 1 base for V and 1 base for J; bases not matched to a gene: 3. This CDR3 spans 16 amino acids. The germline V gene has CDR1 SGHTA and CDR2 FQGNSA. CDR3 bases: TGTGCCAGCAGCTTAGTTGGGACAGGATCTGGAAACACCATATATTTT. This codes for CASSLVGTGSGNTIYF.

J is TRBJ2-4 and V is TRBV5-6; 8 bases align to TRBD2. The germline V gene has CDR1 SGHDT and CDR2 YYEEEE. Trimming at V came to 0 bases and at J to 8 bases, leaving 10 bases not matched to a gene. The CDR3 spans 16 residues. The CDR3 reads CASSLGRGVNNYIQYF. The CDR3 DNA reads TGTGCCAGCAGCTTGGGGCGGGGGGTCAACAATTACATTCAGTACTTC. Drawing the rest from reference TRBV5-6 and TRBJ2-4, the complete variable domain is DAGVTQSPTHLIKTRGQQVTLRCSPKSGHDTVSWYQQALGQGPQFIFQYYEEEERQRGNFPDRFSGHQFPNYSSELNVNALLLGDSALYLCASSLGRGVNNYIQYFGAGTRLSVL.

The genes are TRBV2 and TRBJ2-2; possible D gene TRBD1, 5 bases. Trimming removed 0 bases from V and 6 bases from J, with 17 bases in between. Germline V gives CDR1 SNHLY, CDR2 FYNNEI. The length of the CDR3 is 17 residues. CDR3 coding DNA: TGTGCCAGCAGTGAAGCGGCGACAGCTGGGTGGCCCGGGGAGCTGTTTTTT. Its translation is CASSEAATAGWPGELFF.

This chain uses TRBV6-5 with TRBJ1-5; tentatively, D is TRBD1 (5 bases). The germline V and J ends were trimmed by 6 bases and 1 base, with 13 bases remaining between them. The CDR3 totals 15 residues. The germline V gene has CDR1 MNHEY and CDR2 SVGAGI. In DNA form, the CDR3 reads TGTGCCAGCAGCCTCGGGGGAGCCAGCAATCAGCCCCAGCATTTT. Encoded protein: CASSLGGASNQPQHF.

V is TRBV30 and J is TRBJ2-1, with 7 positions matching TRBD1. The CDR3 contains 14 residues. Germline CDR1 is GTSNPN and CDR2 is SVGIG (reference sequence). With 5 bases clipped from V and 7 bases from J, the junction kept 11 bases outside the gene matches. As DNA, the CDR3 is TGTGCCTGGGCCAGGGGCAGGGGGTGGAATGAGCAGTTCTTC. Translation gives CAWARGRGWNEQFF.

This rearrangement joins TRBV6-5 to TRBJ1-1; D is perhaps TRBD1 (5 bases). CDR3 length: 15 residues. The germline gives CDR1 MNHEY, CDR2 SVGAGI. The ends were cut back, 4 bases at V and 12 bases at J, with 24 bases in the middle. The chain's CDR3 is CASSFPSGGRVETFF. CDR3 DNA: TGTGCCAGCAGTTTCCCCTCGGGGGGGAGAGTCGAAACTTTCTTT.

This chain joins TRBV5-1 and TRBJ2-7, with D perhaps matching TRBD1 (6 bases). Trimming took 4 bases from V and 6 from J, leaving 20 bases between them. Per the germline V gene, CDR1 is SGHRS and CDR2 is YFSETQ. The CDR3 loop spans 15 amino acids. The CDR3 protein is CASSPGDTPPREQYF. CDR3 DNA sequence: TGCGCCAGCAGCCCCGGGGACACCCCCCCGCGCGAGCAGTACTTC. Filled out from reference TRBV5-1 and TRBJ2-7, the complete variable domain reads KAGVTQTPRYLIKTRGQQVTLSCSPISGHRSVSWYQQTPGQGLQFLFEYFSETQRNKGNFPGRFSGRQFSNSRSEMNVSTLELGDSALYLCASSPGDTPPREQYFGPGTRLTVT.

V is TRBV6-6 and J is TRBJ2-4; 7 bases are a match to TRBD1. The CDR3 covers 14 residues. With V trimmed by 5 bases and J by 7 bases, 8 bases remained unmatched. Germline CDR1 and CDR2: MNHNY and SVGAGI (reference sequence). CDR3 region: CASSRSGTENIQYF. The CDR3 nucleotides read TGTGCCAGCAGTAGATCCGGGACAGAGAACATTCAGTACTTC.

DNA of the CDR3: TGTGCCAGTAGTATAGTAGGGGTAAATAATTCACCCCTCCACTTT. Residues: CASSIVGVNNSPLHF. This chain joins TRBV19 and TRBJ1-6, with D tentatively TRBD1 (5 bases). The CDR3 is 15 amino acids. Germline lookup yields CDR1 LNHDA and CDR2 SQIVND (reference sequence). The ends were cut back, 1 base at V and 5 bases at J, with 9 bases in the middle. The full variable domain, completed using reference TRBV19 and TRBJ1-6, is DGGITQSPKYLFRKEGQNVTLSCEQNLNHDAMYWYRQDPGQGLRLIYYSQIVNDFQKGDIAEGYSVSREKKESFPLTVTSAQKNPTAFYLCASSIVGVNNSPLHFGNGTRLTVT.

The genes are TRBV6-5 and TRBJ2-7, with D possibly matching TRBD1 (7 bases). Trimming cost V 2 bases and J 0 bases, with 14 bases left between them. Germline V gene data show CDR1 as MNHEY and CDR2 as SVGAGI. The CDR3 has 16 amino acids. This CDR3 is CASSYGGGLSSYEQYF. Here the CDR3 DNA reads TGTGCCAGCAGTTACGGAGGGGGCTTAAGCTCCTACGAGCAGTACTTC.

The chain is built from TRBV7-9 and TRBJ2-5; possible D gene TRBD2, 6 bases. This CDR3 region has 14 residues. Germline CDR1 SEHNR, CDR2 FQNEAQ (reference sequence). Trimming took 5 bases from V and 5 from J, leaving 15 bases between them. The CDR3 nucleotides are TGTGCCAGCAGCCCAGCTAGCGTCCCCGAGACCCAGTACTTC. Protein sequence: CASSPASVPETQYF.

The chain has TRBV10-3 and TRBJ1-1, with D possibly TRBD1 on 6 matching bases. Germline V CDR1 and CDR2: ENHRY, SYGVKD. The CDR3 extends over 14 amino acids. The V end was cut by 8 bases, the J end by 3 bases, with 16 bases between. The CDR3 nucleotides read TGTGCCATCCAAAAGAGGCCAGGGGACACTGAAGCTTTCTTT. This translates into CAIQKRPGDTEAFF.

V gene TRBV7-2 combines with J gene TRBJ2-3, with 15 bases aligning to TRBD2. V lost 5 bases to trimming and J lost 1 base; unmatched junction nucleotides: 4. The CDR3 totals 17 residues. CDR1 and CDR2 from the germline V gene are SGHTA and FQGNSA. The CDR3 is CASSTWTSGGGTDTQYF. In DNA, the CDR3 is TGTGCCAGCAGCACCTGGACTAGCGGGGGGGGCACAGATACGCAGTATTTT.